The entry below gives a single T cell receptor (beta chain) sequence along with its context. Its antigen is undetermined. Assay used: immunoSEQ multiplex PCR; TCRdb lists only in-frame clones, some missing. The sample shows more than 90,000 clones, roughly 90% of them seen only once. This entry comes from a study of CD4+ T cells in melanoma. Findings of the study overall: A reported correlation linked neoantigen-specific CD4+ T cells to CD8+, macrophage and B cell function.

CDR1 SGDLS and CDR2 YYNGEE come from the germline V gene. V lost 3 bases, J lost 8 bases, and 18 bases lay in between. This CDR3 has 15 amino acids. The source of this sequence is a human donor with melanoma. Sample: peripheral blood. V usage is TRBV9 and J usage is TRBJ2-4; a weak D match, TRBD2 (5 bases). CDR3 in amino acids: CASSETLGRGDIQYF. The DNA of the CDR3 is TGTGCCAGCAGCGAGACACTAGGACGCGGAGACATTCAGTACTTC.